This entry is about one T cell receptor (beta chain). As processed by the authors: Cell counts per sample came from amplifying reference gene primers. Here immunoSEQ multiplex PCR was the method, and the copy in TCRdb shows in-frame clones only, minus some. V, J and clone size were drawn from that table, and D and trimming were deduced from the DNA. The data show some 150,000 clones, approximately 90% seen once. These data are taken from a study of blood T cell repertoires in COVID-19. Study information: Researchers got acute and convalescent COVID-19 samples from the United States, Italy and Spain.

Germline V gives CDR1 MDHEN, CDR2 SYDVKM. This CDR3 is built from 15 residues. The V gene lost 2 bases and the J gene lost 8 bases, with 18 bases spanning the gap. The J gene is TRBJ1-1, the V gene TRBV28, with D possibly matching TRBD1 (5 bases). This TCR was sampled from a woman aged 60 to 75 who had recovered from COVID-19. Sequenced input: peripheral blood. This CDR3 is CASSLLLGGTFEAFF. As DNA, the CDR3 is TGTGCCAGCAGTTTACTGTTGGGGGGAACCTTCGAAGCTTTCTTT.